This entry is about one T cell receptor (beta chain). The antigen it binds to is not known. Qualities for individual bases were not recorded, and no much larger clone is one base off. This record belongs to a study of long-term antiretroviral therapy in people with HIV (dated by TCRdb to 2022 to 2024). In terms of the full investigation: The earliest samples were collected roughly a decade before the 2015 WHO recommendation for immediate ART, at a time when ART was usually postponed until CD4 counts fell. About 40% of the 30 participants with HIV were female. A total of 192 cryopreserved PBMC samples were contributed to the cohort by 30 adults with confirmed HIV infection, with samples collected serially over a mean of roughly six years (range 1-12). A retrospective serial study tested whether changes in peripheral blood TRB repertoire composition and diversity were associated with ART initiation and durable HIV suppression. No cross-contamination during QIAcube processing turned up in test extractions that ran a monoclonal T-cell line alongside 33 polyclonal samples. The study at large found these results: HIV repertoires had narrower CDR3 length ranges than controls, and the network structure suggested an antigen-experienced repertoire that shifted only slightly toward naive after ART. Because pre-ART samples had limited cell numbers, unsorted PBMC were profiled rather than sorted CD4+ and CD8+ T cells. Inferences about post-ART repertoire changes were limited because no data were available on ART adherence, viral resistance or therapy changes. A significant increase in TRB diversity was found to be associated with ART initiation, although TRB diversity was observed to remain significantly below that of transplant donor controls even after long-term ART. Owing to limited PBMC availability, only the TCR beta chain was sequenced, without alpha chain pairing. Expanded TRB clones identified before ART initiation dominated the repertoire at all time points, although this dominance fluctuated and declined in many PLHIV after ART. The samples span the years 2004 to 2017, and the ART regimens used may be less effective than current regimens.

Trimming removed 4 bases from V and 11 bases from J, leaving 18 bases between the germline ends. From cysteine to phenylalanine, the CDR3 is 14 amino acids long. The sequence is cut down to CDR3 DNA, 42 bases in frame from base 1. As encoded in the germline V gene (reference sequence), CDR1 is LNHDA while CDR2 is SQIVND. The immunoSEQ hsTCRB v3.0 assay was used at survey level resolution to sequence the TRB variable region. The targeted TRB sequencing depth was roughly 40,000-55,000 T-cell genomes per sample. TRB libraries were pooled and sequenced on an Illumina MiSeq using a v3 150-cycle kit. As for the authors' bioinformatics: Repertoire analysis was performed in R inside a reproducible Nextflow workflow that covered QC, data transformation and analysis. LymphoSeq2, an R package for exploring AIRR-Seq data, was used to implement custom analyses. Four samples that yielded fewer than 5000 total TRB sequences were excluded, so that approximately 200 HIV repertoires were analyzed. Of the roughly 180 retained HIV repertoires, over 55 were collected before and 120 to 130 after ART initiation. Repertoires were downsampled to 5000 TRB nucleotide sequences, with summary statistics averaged over 100 downsampling iterations. Only TRB sequences with CDR3 regions of at least seven amino acids were retained for analysis. Diversity was assessed using a clonality score derived from Shannon entropy and using the Gini coefficient. Repertoire networks linked the top 5000 CDR3 amino acid sequences whenever two sequences differed by an edit distance of one. Antigen specificity groups and MHC restriction were predicted for TRB CDR3 amino acid sequences with GLIPH2. Known CMV, EBV, HIV or tissue antigen associations were flagged by matching CDR3 amino acid sequences against VDJdb and McPAS-TCR. Pre-ART, post-ART and control groups were compared with Wilcoxon signed-rank tests and Holm-Bonferroni correction. TCRdb carries this immuneACCESS record with in-frame sequences only. Its versions omit some clonotypes, under half of them owing to an unresolved V gene in the studies checked, with the rest unexplained. The DNA gave D and trimming, while V, J and clone size come from that table. The sample yields some 13,000 clones; 75% to 85% were counted once. Together, the top ten hold over 10% of the sample.

Inclusion was restricted to participants for whom at least one PBMC sample before ART initiation and at least two post-ART samples were available. Every participant with HIV received treatment in the United States of America. Before DNA extraction, cryopreserved samples of roughly 0.95-10 million PBMC were thawed and washed. At the time of the earliest PBMC sample, participants with HIV were aged between roughly 20 and 55 years. Each participant contributed PBMC samples from 1-4 timepoints before ART initiation and 2-8 timepoints after ART initiation, with a median of 7 samples. Serial HIV viral load, CD4+ T-cell count, ART history and demographic data were obtained for every participant. A Qiagen kit on a QIAcube was used to extract genomic DNA from unsorted PBMC, with samples processed in batches of 12.

The sequence was obtained from a man aged 35-49 years with HIV. The chain is made from TRBV19 and TRBJ1-5; TRBD1 is possibly the D segment (6 matching bases). The input for sequencing was unsorted PBMCs, taken 3.2 years before starting antiretroviral therapy. The sequenced DNA is TGTGCCAGTAGTACCAAACAGGGAGTAACGGCCCAGCATTTT. This sequence encodes CASSTKQGVTAQHF. The full variable domain, with segments outside the CDR3 supplied by the reference TRBV19 and TRBJ1-5 proteins, appears as DGGITQSPKYLFRKEGQNVTLSCEQNLNHDAMYWYRQDPGQGLRLIYYSQIVNDFQKGDIAEGYSVSREKKESFPLTVTSAQKNPTAFYLCASSTKQGVTAQHFGDGTRLSIL.